This T cell receptor beta chain derives from a study of blood T cell repertoires in COVID-19. A few counts support this clone. V was cut by 6 bases and J by 10 bases, with 10 bases left in between. Germline CDR1 is SEHNR and CDR2 is FQNEAQ (reference sequence). The CDR3 totals 11 residues. Profiled with immunoSEQ multiplex PCR; TCRdb holds only in-frame clones, not every one. The sample contains around 130,000 clones, about 80% of which appear only once. Those enrolled, adults aged roughly 18 to 95 years, came from about two dozen US areas. The receptor was isolated from a man aged 35-49 years with acute COVID-19. This sequence joins TRBV7-9 and TRBJ2-4, with TRBD2 as a possible D gene (5 bases). Sequencing used PBMCs or T cells enriched from blood (not recorded which). Here the CDR3 DNA reads TGTGCCAGCAGTTTTAGGGAGATTCAGTACTTC. Protein sequence: CASSFREIQYF.